This passage covers 20 T cell receptor beta chains from one sample sequenced in a study of shared clonotypes between healthy human individuals. Naive CD8 cells comprised CD45RO-negative, CCR7-positively selected cells, excluding terminally differentiated effector memory CD45RA+ cells. The protocol was immunoSEQ multiplex PCR, while the TCRdb copy is restricted to in-frame clones and leaves out a portion. Of around 2,000,000 clones in the sample, roughly 91% were seen once. Sequenced input: naive CD8+ T cells from PBMCs. These receptors were obtained from a man aged 18-30 years in good health. Some clones in this sample may be carry-over from other donors' samples.

This clone is a singleton in its sample. The chain uses TRBV6-1 and TRBJ2-1; 12 positions match TRBD2. The V gene's germline CDR1 is MNHNS and CDR2 SASEGT. The ends lost 3 bases at V and 4 bases at J; junction bases unmatched: 10. The CDR3 consists of 18 residues. The CDR3 nucleotides read TGTGCCAGCAGTGACCATTTAGGACTAGCGGGACAGTACAATGAGCAGTTCTTC. Amino acid sequence: CASSDHLGLAGQYNEQFF.

V is TRBV2 and J is TRBJ2-1; TRBD2 matches 16 bases. The CDR3 is 15 residues long. Germline-derived CDR1 and CDR2 are SNHLY and FYNNEI. Losses at the gene ends were 9 bases for V and 10 bases for J; bases not matched to a gene: 9. The CDR3 is CASRGTSGRAGEQFF. CDR3 nucleotide sequence: TGTGCCAGTAGGGGGACTAGCGGGAGGGCGGGCGAGCAGTTCTTC.

The rearrangement joins TRBV9 to TRBJ2-2; D might be TRBD1 (6 bases). The CDR3 has 19 residues. Trimming removed 1 base at V and 0 bases at J, with 19 bases between. Per germline, CDR1 SGDLS and CDR2 YYNGEE. CDR3 sequence reads: CASSVQALGTPTNTGELFF. The CDR3 DNA sequence: TGTGCCAGCAGCGTACAAGCGCTAGGGACACCTACGAACACCGGGGAGCTGTTTTTT.

With respect to this clone: It is unclear where the CDR3 begins or ends on the DNA, so no DNA is shown, and the CDR3 is as TCRdb lists it. The rearrangement joins TRBV12-1 to TRBJ1-1. TRBV12-1 is marked as a pseudogene. The CDR3 adds up to 15 amino acids, both ends counted. This chain's CDR3 is CASSFAGGAGTEAFF.

V and J are TRBV28 and TRBJ2-1; no definite D call. The V end lost 5 bases, the J end lost 0 bases, and 11 bases lay between the germline ends. The CDR3 loop spans 15 amino acids. Looked up from germline, CDR1 is MDHEN and CDR2 is SYDVKM. The CDR3 coding sequence is TGTGCCAGCAGTCCCCCGGGCCCCTCCTACAATGAGCAGTTCTTC. Its protein product is CASSPPGPSYNEQFF.

The V and J genes are TRBV10-1 and TRBJ2-1; D is uncertain. Trimming pared 6 bases from V and 9 bases from J, leaving 12 bases between. Germline V gene data show CDR1 as WNHNN and CDR2 as SYGVQD (reference sequence). The CDR3 has 12 residues. The CDR3 bases are TGCGCCAGCAGCAGGAAGGATACTGAGCAGTTCTTC. Its translation: CASSRKDTEQFF.

The V and J genes are TRBV9 and TRBJ2-6; no reliable D call. This CDR3 comprises 15 residues. Trimming removed 4 bases at V and 1 base at J, with 9 bases between. The germline V gene has CDR1 SGDLS and CDR2 YYNGEE. This CDR3 is CASSPPLSGANVLTF. The CDR3, as DNA: TGTGCCAGCAGCCCCCCGCTATCTGGGGCCAACGTCCTGACTTTC.

This clone was detected only once. The chain joins TRBV28 to TRBJ1-2, with D uncertain. V lost 6 bases, J lost 8 bases, and 19 bases lay in between. Per germline, CDR1 MDHEN and CDR2 SYDVKM. The CDR3 is 14 residues long. The CDR3 DNA is TGTGCCAGCAGCGACCCAGGTCGGCTGGGGGGCTACACCTTC. This codes for CASSDPGRLGGYTF.

This clone was seen only once. The chain is built from TRBV27 and TRBJ2-5; 10 bases are shared with TRBD1. Germline loops: CDR1 MNHEY, CDR2 SMNVEV (reference sequence). The CDR3 covers 14 residues. After removal of 5 bases from V and 4 bases from J, the junction contained 4 bases not matched to a gene. The CDR3 here is CASSDRGPGETQYF. In DNA, the CDR3 is TGTGCCAGCAGTGACAGGGGGCCAGGAGAGACCCAGTACTTC.

This sequence joins TRBV5-4 and TRBJ1-1, with a tentative D call TRBD1 (5 bases). The ends were cut back, 4 bases at V and 5 bases at J, with 15 bases in the middle. Germline values: CDR1 SGHNT, CDR2 YYREEE (reference sequence). This CDR3 is 14 amino acids long. The chain's CDR3 is CASSEVGAGTEAFF. CDR3 sequence (DNA): TGTGCCAGCAGCGAGGTAGGGGCAGGGACTGAAGCTTTCTTT.

The genes are TRBV4-2 and TRBJ2-7, with 7 bases matching TRBD2. Losses at the gene ends were 1 base for V and 2 bases for J; bases not matched to a gene: 11. This CDR3 region has 17 residues. The germline V gene encodes CDR1 LGHNA and CDR2 YNFKEQ. Here the CDR3 DNA reads TGTGCCAGCAGCCAAGCCTCGCCTAGCGGCGTAACCTACGAGCAGTACTTC. This encodes CASSQASPSGVTYEQYF.

The chain is built from TRBV7-9 and TRBJ2-3, with D unresolved. Germline CDR1 and CDR2: SEHNR and FQNEAQ (reference sequence). CDR3 size: 15 residues. Trimming shortened V by 7 bases and J by 2 bases, and 16 bases separated the two germline ends. The CDR3 nucleotides read TGTGCCAGCAACTTGCTACCCATCACCACAGATACGCAGTATTTT. It is translated as CASNLLPITTDTQYF.

This rearrangement joins TRBV7-9 to TRBJ2-5, with D possibly TRBD1 on 6 matching bases. V gave up 5 bases and J gave up 2 bases, with 12 bases separating them. Germline V gives CDR1 SEHNR, CDR2 FQNEAQ (reference sequence). This CDR3 region has 14 residues. CDR3 nucleotides: TGTGCCAGCAGCCAGAATGACAGGCAAGAGACCCAGTACTTC. Translation: CASSQNDRQETQYF.

J is TRBJ1-2 and V is TRBV28, with 12 bases identical to TRBD1. The CDR3 extends over 16 amino acids. In germline, CDR1 is MDHEN, CDR2 SYDVKM. The junction had 10 bases not matched to a gene; V was cut back by 5 bases and J by 6 bases. CDR3 region: CASSPRDRGLGDGYTF. CDR3 bases: TGTGCCAGCAGTCCAAGGGACAGGGGGCTTGGCGATGGCTACACCTTC.

The chain has TRBV7-2 and TRBJ2-7; D might be TRBD2 (5 bases). Deletions cut 0 bases from V and 5 bases from J, with 14 bases between. This CDR3 spans 15 amino acids. Germline V gene sequence: CDR1 SGHTA, CDR2 FQGNSA. The CDR3 here is CASSLARPGVDEQYF. The CDR3 nucleotides are TGTGCCAGCAGCTTAGCGCGACCCGGGGTAGACGAGCAGTACTTC.

The chain couples TRBV28 to TRBJ2-7; D is perhaps TRBD2 (6 bases). The CDR3 covers 13 residues. In germline, CDR1 is MDHEN, CDR2 SYDVKM. With 5 bases removed from V and 6 bases from J, the gap between germline ends came to 14 bases. The DNA of the CDR3 is TGTGCCAGCAGTCCCTTCGCGGGGTTCGAGCAGTACTTC. It specifies CASSPFAGFEQYF. The full variable domain, rest sourced from reference TRBV28 and TRBJ2-7, is DVKVTQSSRYLVKRTGEKVFLECVQDMDHENMFWYRQDPGLGLRLIYFSYDVKMKEKGDIPEGYSVSREKKERFSLILESASTNQTSMYLCASSPFAGFEQYFGPGTRLTVT.

The chain uses TRBV28 and TRBJ2-6; D uncertain. In germline, CDR1 is MDHEN, CDR2 SYDVKM. Trimming cost V 6 bases and J 1 base, with 10 bases left between them. CDR3 size: 15 residues. The CDR3 region is CASSPFSSGANVLTF. In DNA form, the CDR3 reads TGTGCCAGCAGCCCTTTCTCTTCTGGGGCCAACGTCCTGACTTTC.

The CDR3 nucleotides read TGTGCCAGCAGTTACTCGGTGGGGATGGCAAATGAAGCTTTCTTT. Translated, it gives CASSYSVGMANEAFF. The V and J genes are TRBV6-6 and TRBJ1-1; D gene uncertain. V was clipped by 0 bases and J by 7 bases, with 15 bases between them. CDR3 size: 15 residues. CDR1 is MNHNY and CDR2 is SVGAGI in the germline V gene (reference sequence).

This chain connects TRBV27 to TRBJ2-7; D may be TRBD2 (7 bases). CDR1 is MNHEY, CDR2 SMNVEV, per germline (reference sequence). The CDR3 runs 15 residues. V lost 4 bases, J lost 4 bases, and 17 bases lay in between. The CDR3 loop reads CASSWGGARGYEQYF. The CDR3 nucleotides are TGTGCCAGCAGTTGGGGGGGCGCAAGGGGATACGAGCAGTACTTC.

The sample holds a few counts of this clone. CDR3 sequence: CASRIGNQPQHF. CDR3 nucleotides: TGTGCCAGCAGGATTGGCAATCAGCCCCAGCATTTT. The chain links TRBV7-9 to TRBJ1-5; D remains ambiguous. The CDR3 contains 12 residues. The V end lost 6 bases, the J end lost 2 bases, and 5 bases lay between the germline ends. Germline V CDR1 and CDR2: SEHNR, FQNEAQ (reference sequence).